These 11 T cell receptor beta chains originate from one sample sequenced in a study of cytomegalovirus exposure and HLA in healthy donors. The PCR was carried out with 60 Vbeta primers and 13 Jbeta primers. Some clones are missing from TCRdb's copy, which holds only in-frame ones; the method was immunoSEQ multiplex PCR. The repertoire holds around 160,000 clones, with roughly 80% as singletons. The sample comprised PBMCs. These TCRs come from a human donor in good health.

This sequence joins TRBV6-1 and TRBJ1-4, with D maybe TRBD1 (5 bases). The germline V gene has CDR1 MNHNS and CDR2 SASEGT. Trimming removed 6 bases at V and 1 base at J, with 12 bases between. The CDR3 runs 15 residues. The CDR3 region has the DNA TGTGCCAGCAGCCCAGGGACTGGAACTAATGAAAAACTGTTTTTT. Protein sequence: CASSPGTGTNEKLFF.

CDR3 in amino acids: CASSQGPEGQGNNSPLHF. The CDR3 nucleotides are TGCGCCAGCAGCCAAGGGCCTGAGGGACAGGGGAATAATTCACCCCTCCACTTT. This rearrangement joins TRBV4-3 to TRBJ1-6; the match to TRBD1 covers 10 bases. The CDR3 covers 18 residues. V lost 1 base, J lost 5 bases, and 8 bases stayed unmatched. Germline-derived CDR1 and CDR2 are LGHNA and YSLEER.

The chain employs TRBV2 and TRBJ1-2, with TRBD1 matching over 9 bases. CDR3 length: 14 residues. Trimming cost V 6 bases and J 8 bases; bases outside gene matches: 10. Germline CDR1 is SNHLY and CDR2 is FYNNEI. For the CDR3, the DNA is TGTGCCAGCAGAGGGAGGACAGGGGATGGGGGCTACACCTTC. Residues: CASRGRTGDGGYTF. Full variable domain (remainder filled in from reference TRBV2 and TRBJ1-2): EPEVTQTPSHQVTQMGQEVILRCVPISNHLYFYWYRQILGQKVEFLVSFYNNEISEKSEIFDDQFSVERPDGSNFTLKIRSTKLEDSAMYFCASRGRTGDGGYTFGSGTRLTVV.

This clone was recorded a few times. This chain joins TRBV5-1 and TRBJ2-3; TRBD2 agrees at 11 bases. The germline V gene has CDR1 SGHRS and CDR2 YFSETQ. Trimming removed 1 base from V and 2 bases from J; junction bases left unmatched: 3. The CDR3 runs 16 residues. For the CDR3, the DNA is TGCGCCAGCAGCTTGAGACTAGCGGGAAACACAGATACGCAGTATTTT. Translated, it gives CASSLRLAGNTDTQYF.

The gene calls are TRBV11-3 and TRBJ2-6, with TRBD1 matching 8 bases. The CDR3 runs to 18 residues. Trimming at V came to 4 bases and at J to 0 bases, leaving 8 bases not matched to a gene. CDR1 SGHNT and CDR2 YENEEA come from the germline V gene. The CDR3 DNA is TGTGCCAGCAGCTCCCGGGACAGGTCTTTCTCTGGGGCCAACGTCCTGACTTTC. It encodes CASSSRDRSFSGANVLTF.

CDR3 amino acids: CASSPISPGELFF. The DNA of the CDR3 is TGTGCCAGCAGTCCCATAAGCCCCGGGGAGCTGTTTTTT. V usage is TRBV2 and J usage is TRBJ2-2; D gene ambiguous. V was shortened by 5 bases and J by 6 bases, with 10 bases between the two germline ends. The length of the CDR3 is 13 residues. Germline CDR1 and CDR2: SNHLY and FYNNEI.

The chain employs TRBV27 and TRBJ1-1; D is ambiguous. The V gene's germline CDR1 is MNHEY and CDR2 SMNVEV (reference sequence). The CDR3 spans 17 residues. The ends were cut back, 6 bases at V and 0 bases at J, with 20 bases in the middle. CDR3 amino acids: CASRRIRLREMNTEAFF. CDR3 nucleotide sequence: TGTGCCAGCAGAAGGATTAGACTTAGAGAGATGAACACTGAAGCTTTCTTT.

The chain recombines TRBV4-3 with TRBJ2-5, with D perhaps matching TRBD2 (7 bases). Germline assignment: CDR1 LGHNA and CDR2 YSLEER. V lost 4 bases and J 5 bases, leaving 14 bases between the germline ends. The CDR3 is 14 residues long. CDR3 DNA sequence: TGCGCCAGCAGCCCCCGGACAGCGGGGGAGACCCAGTACTTC. Residues: CASSPRTAGETQYF.

This clone was counted only a few times. V is TRBV5-5 and J is TRBJ1-2; 7 nucleotides line up with TRBD1. CDR3 size: 13 residues. Unmatched junction bases numbered 9, after V lost 4 bases and J lost 9 bases. Germline V gene sequence: CDR1 SGHKS, CDR2 YYEKEE (reference sequence). CDR3 nucleotides: TGTGCCAGCAGCACCCGACAGGGTAGCCGCTACACCTTC. This encodes CASSTRQGSRYTF. Looking up the rest from reference TRBV5-5 and TRBJ1-2 gives the full variable domain: DAGVTQSPTHLIKTRGQQVTLRCSPISGHKSVSWYQQVLGQGPQFIFQYYEKEERGRGNFPDRFSARQFPNYSSELNVNALLLGDSALYLCASSTRQGSRYTFGSGTRLTVV.

This rearrangement joins TRBV9 to TRBJ1-4; TRBD1 is a possible D gene (6 bases). CDR1 is SGDLS and CDR2 is YYNGEE in the germline V gene. The CDR3 covers 14 residues. The V and J ends lost 3 bases and 8 bases respectively, with 14 bases between them. CDR3 in DNA: TGTGCCAGCAGCGCTACAGGGAGCTACGAAAAACTGTTTTTT. This sequence encodes CASSATGSYEKLFF.

The rearrangement uses TRBV15 and TRBJ2-7; D remains unclear. The germline CDR1 and CDR2 sequences are LNHNV and YYDKDF (reference sequence). There are 15 residues in the CDR3. The V end was cut by 0 bases, the J end by 2 bases, with 11 bases between. The CDR3 is CATSRETTPTYEQYF. In DNA form, the CDR3 reads TGTGCCACCAGCAGAGAGACGACACCCACCTACGAGCAGTACTTC.